This T cell receptor beta chain was observed in a study of blood T cell repertoires in COVID-19. Source study methods: Scientists estimated how many nucleated cells there were by amplifying reference gene primers. Using immunoSEQ multiplex PCR, the repertoire was profiled, and TCRdb retains in-frame clones only, with some absent. Clone size and the V and J calls come from that table; the DNA yielded D and trimming. The sample lists approximately 140,000 clones, about 90% occurring once. This CDR3 is 16 amino acids long. Germline V lookup: CDR1 MNHEY, CDR2 SVGAGI. V lost 0 bases and J 5 bases, leaving 14 bases between the germline ends.

The sample comprised peripheral blood. This clonotype was obtained from a human donor in a cohort sampled during active COVID-19. The V gene is TRBV6-5, the J gene TRBJ1-5, with D uncertain. The CDR3 nucleotides read TGTGCCAGCAGTTACTCGATGAGGAGCGGCGATCAGCCCCAGCATTTT. It specifies CASSYSMRSGDQPQHF.